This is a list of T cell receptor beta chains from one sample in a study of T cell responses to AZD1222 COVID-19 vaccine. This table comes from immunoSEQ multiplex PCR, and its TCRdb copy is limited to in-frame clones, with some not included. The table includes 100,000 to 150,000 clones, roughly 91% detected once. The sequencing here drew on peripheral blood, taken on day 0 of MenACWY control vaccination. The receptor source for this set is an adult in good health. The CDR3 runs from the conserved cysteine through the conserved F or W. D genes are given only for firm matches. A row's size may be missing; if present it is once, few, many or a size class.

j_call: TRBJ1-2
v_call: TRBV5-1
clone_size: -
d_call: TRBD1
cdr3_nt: TGCGCCAGCAGCAGGGCGACAGGGGCAGAAACCGCTAACTATGGCTACACCTTC
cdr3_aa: CASSRATGAETANYGYTF

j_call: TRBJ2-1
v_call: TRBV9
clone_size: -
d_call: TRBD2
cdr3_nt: TGTGCCAGCAGCGCTCGGAATGAGGCGGGAGGGCCCGGGAGCTCCTACAATGAGCAGTTCTTC
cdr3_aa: CASSARNEAGGPGSSYNEQFF

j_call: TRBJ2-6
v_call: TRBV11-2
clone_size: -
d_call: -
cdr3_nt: TGTGCCAGCAGCTTAGTTCCGGGTGGGGCCAACGTCCTGACTTTC
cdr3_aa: CASSLVPGGANVLTF

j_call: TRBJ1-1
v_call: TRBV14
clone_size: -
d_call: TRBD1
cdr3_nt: TGTGCCAGCAGCCGTAGGGACAGGATGAACACTGAAGCTTTCTTT
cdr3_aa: CASSRRDRMNTEAFF

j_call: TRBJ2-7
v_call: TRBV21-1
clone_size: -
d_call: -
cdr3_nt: TGTGCCAGCAATGACAGGAAAAGCTACGAGCAGTACTTC
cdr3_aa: CASNDRKSYEQYF

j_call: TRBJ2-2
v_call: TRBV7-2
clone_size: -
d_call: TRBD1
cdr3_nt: TGTGCCAGCAGCTTACGGACAGGGGTAACCGGGGAGCTGTTTTTT
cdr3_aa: CASSLRTGVTGELFF

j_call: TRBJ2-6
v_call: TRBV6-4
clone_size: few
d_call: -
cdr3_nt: TGTGCCAGCAGTGACTCAATGTGGGGCTCTGGGGCCAACGTCCTGACTTTC
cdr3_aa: CASSDSMWGSGANVLTF

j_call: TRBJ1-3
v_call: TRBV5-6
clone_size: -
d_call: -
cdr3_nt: TGTGCCAGCAGCCGGGGGATCAGCTCTGGAAACACCATATATTTT
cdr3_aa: CASSRGISSGNTIYF

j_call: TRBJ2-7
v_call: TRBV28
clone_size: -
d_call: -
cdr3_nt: TGTGCCAGCAGCTCCGTCTTTCTACCCTACGAGCAGTACTTC
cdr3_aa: CASSSVFLPYEQYF

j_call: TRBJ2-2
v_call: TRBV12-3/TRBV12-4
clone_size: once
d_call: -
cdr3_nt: TGTGCGAGCGCGGAGCACACCGGGGAGCTGTTTTTT
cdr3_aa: CASAEHTGELFF

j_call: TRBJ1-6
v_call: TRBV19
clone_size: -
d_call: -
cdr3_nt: TGTGCCAGTAGTATAGACAGTGAAGTTTCACCCCTCCACTTT
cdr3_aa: CASSIDSEVSPLHF

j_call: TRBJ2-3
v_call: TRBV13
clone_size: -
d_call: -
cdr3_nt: TGTGCCAGCAGCTTAGCGGCGCTCACAGATACGCAGTATTTT
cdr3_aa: CASSLAALTDTQYF

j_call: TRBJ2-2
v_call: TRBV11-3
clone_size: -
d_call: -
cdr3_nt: TGTGCCAGCAGCCCCGACACAGGGGAGCTGTTTTTT
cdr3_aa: CASSPDTGELFF

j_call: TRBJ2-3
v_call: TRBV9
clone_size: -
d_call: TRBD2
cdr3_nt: TGTGCCAGCAGCACCTTGGGACTAGCGGGAGCAGATACGCAGTATTTT
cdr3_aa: CASSTLGLAGADTQYF

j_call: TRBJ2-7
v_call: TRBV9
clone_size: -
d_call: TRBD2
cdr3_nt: TGTGCCAGCAGCGTAGGTGGGAACAGCGGGAGTCTGCCTCTCTACGAGCAGTACTTC
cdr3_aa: CASSVGGNSGSLPLYEQYF

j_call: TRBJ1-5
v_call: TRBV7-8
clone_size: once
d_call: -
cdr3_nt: TGTGCCAGCAGCTTAGGGCAGGGACTTAGCAATCAGCCCCAGCATTTT
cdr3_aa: CASSLGQGLSNQPQHF

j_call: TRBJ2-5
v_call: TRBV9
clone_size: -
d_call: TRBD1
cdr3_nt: TGTGCCAGCAGCCCCAACCGGAGGACAGGGGTAGAGACCCAGTACTTC
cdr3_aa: CASSPNRRTGVETQYF

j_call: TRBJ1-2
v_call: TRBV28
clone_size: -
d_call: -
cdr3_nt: TGTGCCAGCAGTTTAATAACCAAGGGGCCATATGGCTACACCTTC
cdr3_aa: CASSLITKGPYGYTF

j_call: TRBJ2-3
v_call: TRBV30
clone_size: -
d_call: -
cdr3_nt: TGTGCCTGGACACTAGCACAAACGCAGTATTTT
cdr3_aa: CAWTLAQTQYF

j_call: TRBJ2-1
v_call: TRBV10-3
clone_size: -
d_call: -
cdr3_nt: TGTGCCATCAGGGACAGCAACAATGAGCAGTTCTTC
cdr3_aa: CAIRDSNNEQFF

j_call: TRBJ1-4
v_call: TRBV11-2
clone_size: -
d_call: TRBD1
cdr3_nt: TGTGCCAGCAGTTTGGGGGACAGGGATTTTGAAAAACTGTTTTTT
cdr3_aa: CASSLGDRDFEKLFF

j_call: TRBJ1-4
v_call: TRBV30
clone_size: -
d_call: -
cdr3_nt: TGTGCCTGGAGTTTTAATCGGGAAAAACTGTTTTTT
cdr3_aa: CAWSFNREKLFF

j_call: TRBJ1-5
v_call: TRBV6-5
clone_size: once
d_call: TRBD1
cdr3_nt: TGTGCCAGCAGGGCCCGGGACAGGGAATATCAGCCCCAGCATTTT
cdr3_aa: CASRARDREYQPQHF

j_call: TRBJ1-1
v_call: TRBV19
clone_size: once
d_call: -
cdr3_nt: TGTGCCAGTAGTATCGGTCTTATGAACACTGAAGCTTTCTTT
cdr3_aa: CASSIGLMNTEAFF

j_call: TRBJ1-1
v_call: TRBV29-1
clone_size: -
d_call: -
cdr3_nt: TGCAGCGTTATGGACTGGAACACTGAAGCTTTCTTT
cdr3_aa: CSVMDWNTEAFF

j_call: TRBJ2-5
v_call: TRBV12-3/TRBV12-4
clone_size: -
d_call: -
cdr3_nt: TGTGCCAGCAGTTTCCGGGGGAGGGAGACCCAGTACTTC
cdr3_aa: CASSFRGRETQYF

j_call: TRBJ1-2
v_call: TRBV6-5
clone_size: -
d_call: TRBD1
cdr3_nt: TGTGCCACGAAAGACAGGGGGAACTATGGCTACACCTTC
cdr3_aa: CATKDRGNYGYTF

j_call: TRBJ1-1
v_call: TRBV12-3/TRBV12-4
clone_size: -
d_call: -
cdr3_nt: TGTGCCAGCAGTTTCTCCAGGAACACTGAAGCTTTCTTT
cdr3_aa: CASSFSRNTEAFF

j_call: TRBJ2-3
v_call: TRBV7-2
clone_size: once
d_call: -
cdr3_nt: TGTGCCAGCAGCCCCCAGCAGGGTGACACGCAGTATTTT
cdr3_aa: CASSPQQGDTQYF

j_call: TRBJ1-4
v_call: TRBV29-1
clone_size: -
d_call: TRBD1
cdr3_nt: TGCAGCGTCCAGGGGGCCACTAATGAAAAACTGTTTTTT
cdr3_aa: CSVQGATNEKLFF

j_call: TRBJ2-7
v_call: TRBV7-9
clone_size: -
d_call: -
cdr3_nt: TGTGCCAGCAGCTTAGACCCCGGGGGTCCCTACGAGCAGTACTTC
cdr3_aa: CASSLDPGGPYEQYF

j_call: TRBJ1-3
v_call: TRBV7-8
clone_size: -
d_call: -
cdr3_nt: TGTGCCAGCAGCCAATGGGACACCATCTCTGGAAACACCATATATTTT
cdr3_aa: CASSQWDTISGNTIYF

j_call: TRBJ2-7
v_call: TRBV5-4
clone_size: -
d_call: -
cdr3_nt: TGTGCCAGCAGCCCCCCACCGGAGAAGCTGGGACTCGTACCCTACGAGCAGTACTTC
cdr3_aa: CASSPPPEKLGLVPYEQYF

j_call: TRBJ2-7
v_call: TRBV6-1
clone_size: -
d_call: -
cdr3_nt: TGTGCCAGCAGTGAAGTTCAGGGGAGCTCCTACGAGCAGTACTTC
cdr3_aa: CASSEVQGSSYEQYF

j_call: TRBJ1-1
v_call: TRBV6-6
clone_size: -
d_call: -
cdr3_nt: TGTGCCAGCAGTTACTCGAACGTGAGCGGGAGCACTGAAGCTTTCTTT
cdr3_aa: CASSYSNVSGSTEAFF

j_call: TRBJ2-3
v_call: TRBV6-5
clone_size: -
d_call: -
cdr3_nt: TGTGCCAGCAGCCTCGGGGGCACAGATACGCAGTATTTT
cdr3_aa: CASSLGGTDTQYF

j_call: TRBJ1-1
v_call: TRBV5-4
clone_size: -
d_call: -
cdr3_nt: TGTGCCAGCAGTTTGGGAGTCGGCACTGAAGCTTTCTTT
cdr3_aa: CASSLGVGTEAFF

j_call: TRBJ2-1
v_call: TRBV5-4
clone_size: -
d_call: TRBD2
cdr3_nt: TGTGCCAGCAGCTTGCGACTAGCGGTCTACAATGAGCAGTTCTTC
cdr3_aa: CASSLRLAVYNEQFF

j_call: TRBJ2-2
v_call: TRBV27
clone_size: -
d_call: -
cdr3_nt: TGTGCCAGCAGTTTATACCTCCGGGCCGGGGAGCTGTTTTTT
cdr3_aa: CASSLYLRAGELFF

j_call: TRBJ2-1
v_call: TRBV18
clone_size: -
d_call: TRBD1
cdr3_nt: TGTGCCAGCTCACCAAGGACAGGGTCGGGCAATGAGCAGTTCTTC
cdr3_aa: CASSPRTGSGNEQFF

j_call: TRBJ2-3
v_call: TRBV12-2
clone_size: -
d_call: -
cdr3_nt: TGTGCAAGTCGCTTAGGGGGTTCCGAAGTGGGAGACTCCGGGACTAGCACAGATACGCAGTATTTT
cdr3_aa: CASRLGGSEVGDSGTSTDTQYF